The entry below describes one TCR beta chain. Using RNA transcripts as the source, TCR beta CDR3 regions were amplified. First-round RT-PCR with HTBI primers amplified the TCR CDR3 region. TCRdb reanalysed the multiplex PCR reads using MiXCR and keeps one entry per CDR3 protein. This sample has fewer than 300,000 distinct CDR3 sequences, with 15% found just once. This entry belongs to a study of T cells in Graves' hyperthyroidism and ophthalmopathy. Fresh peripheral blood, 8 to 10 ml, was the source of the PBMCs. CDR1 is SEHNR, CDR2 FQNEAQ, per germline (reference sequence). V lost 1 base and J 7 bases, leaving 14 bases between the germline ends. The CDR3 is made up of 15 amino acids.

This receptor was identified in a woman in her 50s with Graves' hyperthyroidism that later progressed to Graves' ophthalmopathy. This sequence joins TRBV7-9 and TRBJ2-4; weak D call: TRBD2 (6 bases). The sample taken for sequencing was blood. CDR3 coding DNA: TGTGCCAGCAGCTTAGATGCACTCCGGGGGAACATTCAGTACTTC. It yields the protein CASSLDALRGNIQYF. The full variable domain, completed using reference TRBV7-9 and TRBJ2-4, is DTGVSQNPRHKITKRGQNVTFRCDPISEHNRLYWYRQTLGQGPEFLTYFQNEAQLEKSRLLSDRFSAERPKGSFSTLEIQRTEQGDSAMYLCASSLDALRGNIQYFGAGTRLSVL.